The present T cell receptor beta chain was sequenced within a study of blood T cell repertoires in COVID-19. Study-wide context: Spain, Italy and the United States supplied samples that represented acute and convalescent COVID-19. Nucleic acid was either cDNA or gDNA, and it came from T cells, B-cell-depleted T cells, or PBMCs.

The V segment lost 0 bases and the J segment 8 bases; nucleotides outside the gene matches: 5. Germline-derived CDR1 and CDR2 are SGHRS and YFSETQ. The CDR3 sequence is 16 residues long. Original handling: Quantification of nucleated cells was approximated via reference gene primer amplification. Only in-frame clones appear in the TCRdb table, and some are missing; sequencing was by immunoSEQ multiplex PCR. The DNA was the basis for D and trimming; V, J and clone size are from that table. The repertoire includes 100,000 to 150,000 clones, approximately 74% of them detected once, and 5.5% sits in the top ten.

The receptor's source is a man between 60 and 75 years old with acute or convalescent COVID-19. The V and J genes are TRBV5-1 and TRBJ2-1; TRBD2 agrees at 13 bases. Material: peripheral blood. Here the CDR3 reads CASSLGTSGSNHEQFF. Written as DNA, the CDR3 is TGCGCCAGCAGCTTGGGGACTAGCGGGAGTAACCATGAGCAGTTCTTC.